The 14 T cell receptor beta chains presented below share a single source sample, sequenced in a study of a mutant IDH1 vaccine in newly diagnosed glioma. Described time point: week 35, safety follow-up. All doses held 300 ug of mutant IDH1 20-mer peptide, with topical imiquimod. Antigens for these TCRs are unknown. Assay: immunoSEQ multiplex PCR; the TCRdb copy retains only in-frame clones and omits some. In the table there are tens of thousands of clones, less than 90% of which are singletons. The sequencing used PBMCs, collected from a glioma patient whose treatment included an IDH1 peptide vaccine. These TCRs come from a man aged 35-49 years with glioma.

This clone is a singleton in its sample. The V call is TRBV2, the J call TRBJ2-3, with 7 bases lining up with TRBD2. V lost 3 bases to trimming and J lost 2 bases; unmatched junction nucleotides: 5. Germline V lookup: CDR1 SNHLY, CDR2 FYNNEI. CDR3 length: 15 residues. In DNA form, the CDR3 reads TGTGCCAGCAGTGATCTTAGCGGGTTCACAGATACGCAGTATTTT. Translated: CASSDLSGFTDTQYF.

This clone was seen just once. This rearrangement joins TRBV6-1 to TRBJ2-7; D may be TRBD2 (5 bases). Germline V gives CDR1 MNHNS, CDR2 SASEGT. This CDR3 is built from 12 residues. The germline V and J ends were trimmed by 3 bases and 4 bases, with 7 bases remaining between them. Written as DNA, the CDR3 is TGTGCCAGCAGTGATCGGGGTTACGAGCAGTACTTC. It translates to CASSDRGYEQYF.

The chain has TRBV5-6 and TRBJ2-7; D perhaps matches TRBD1 (7 bases). The germline V and J ends were trimmed by 2 bases and 7 bases, with 13 bases remaining between them. This CDR3 spans 13 amino acids. CDR1 SGHDT and CDR2 YYEEEE come from the germline V gene. The CDR3 nucleotides are TGTGCCAGCAGCTTAGGGGACAGCGGGGAGCAGTACTTC. Translation: CASSLGDSGEQYF.

The rearrangement joins TRBV15 to TRBJ2-7; D ambiguous. V dropped 0 bases and J dropped 3 bases, with 6 bases sitting between them. Per the germline V gene, CDR1 is LNHNV and CDR2 is YYDKDF (reference sequence). The CDR3 runs to 13 residues. As DNA, the CDR3 is TGTGCCACCAGCAGAGATCAGCACTACGAGCAGTACTTC. Translating gives CATSRDQHYEQYF.

The rearrangement uses TRBV7-2 and TRBJ2-7; D unclear. This CDR3 has 12 amino acids. Germline CDR1 and CDR2: SGHTA and FQGNSA. V lost 5 bases to trimming and J lost 2 bases, with 7 bases between them. Here the CDR3 reads CASSAGAYEQYF. CDR3 sequence (DNA): TGTGCCAGCAGCGCCGGTGCCTACGAGCAGTACTTC.

The V gene is TRBV7-6, the J gene TRBJ2-7, with 11 bases matching TRBD2. This CDR3 contains 19 residues. Trimming removed 1 base from V and 3 bases from J; junction bases left unmatched: 14. CDR1 and CDR2 (germline): SGHVS, FNYEAQ. The CDR3 reads CASSLEALAGGWAGYEQYF. CDR3 coding DNA: TGTGCCAGCAGCTTAGAAGCCCTAGCGGGAGGATGGGCGGGCTACGAGCAGTACTTC. The variable domain in full, with the rest retrieved from reference TRBV7-6 and TRBJ2-7, is GAGVSQSPRYKVTKRGQDVALRCDPISGHVSLYWYRQALGQGPEFLTYFNYEAQQDKSGLPNDRFSAERPEGSISTLTIQRTEQRDSAMYRCASSLEALAGGWAGYEQYFGPGTRLTVT.

This chain connects TRBV6-4 to TRBJ2-3, with no clear D. The V end lost 5 bases, the J end lost 1 base, and 13 bases lay between the germline ends. Germline loops: CDR1 MRHNA, CDR2 SNTAGT. The CDR3 spans 15 residues. DNA of the CDR3: TGTGCCAGCAGTCTGACACAAACGCGCACAGATACGCAGTATTTT. Protein sequence: CASSLTQTRTDTQYF.

The chain employs TRBV7-9 and TRBJ1-2; D may be TRBD1 (5 bases). V lost 5 bases and J 1 base, leaving 14 bases between the germline ends. Germline lookup yields CDR1 SEHNR and CDR2 FQNEAQ (reference sequence). The length of the CDR3 is 15 residues. The CDR3 loop reads CASSKTAGLNYGYTF. The CDR3 DNA reads as TGTGCCAGCAGCAAGACAGCGGGGCTTAACTATGGCTACACCTTC.

The V call is TRBV28, the J call TRBJ2-7; D unresolved. The CDR3 totals 12 residues. In germline, CDR1 is MDHEN, CDR2 SYDVKM. The CDR3: CAVWSNSYEQYF. CDR3 DNA sequence: TGTGCGGTGTGGTCAAACTCCTACGAGCAGTACTTC.

This clone is termed medium-sized. The chain carries TRBV29-1 and TRBJ2-1; D call uncertain. Germline lookup yields CDR1 SQVTM and CDR2 ANQGSEA. V lost 2 bases and J lost 11, with 19 bases in between. The CDR3 loop spans 14 amino acids. Written as DNA, the CDR3 is TGCAGCGTTGAAACCCCCAAACAGCCTCCCCAGCAGTTCTTC. Translating gives CSVETPKQPPQQFF.

The chain combines TRBV9 with TRBJ1-2, with TRBD1 identical over 9 bases. CDR1 is SGDLS and CDR2 is YYNGEE in the germline V gene. This CDR3 is built from 15 residues. J lost 8 bases, V lost 0 bases, and 8 bases had no gene match. The CDR3 coding sequence is TGTGCCAGCAGCGTAGGGGGGACAGGGACCAGGGGCTACACCTTC. Translating it yields CASSVGGTGTRGYTF.

To note about this clone: One junction end does not reproduce the germline sequence, and a read error may be involved. The chain employs TRBV7-8 and TRBJ2-1, with D tentatively TRBD1 (6 bases). The germline CDR1 and CDR2 sequences are SGHVS and FQNEAQ. This CDR3 comprises 11 residues. The DNA for the CDR3 is TGTGCCAGCAGCTTATACAGGGAGCCGTTCTTC. The encoded protein is CASSLYREPFF.

This chain connects TRBV9 to TRBJ2-3; unclear D gene. V was shortened by 1 base and J by 0 bases, with 0 bases between the two germline ends. Germline CDR1 reads SGDLS; CDR2 reads YYNGEE. The CDR3 loop spans 12 amino acids. CDR3 sequence reads: CASSVSTDTQYF. CDR3 coding DNA: TGTGCCAGCAGCGTAAGCACAGATACGCAGTATTTT.

This chain links TRBV7-9 with TRBJ1-2, with TRBD1 identical over 7 bases. This CDR3 has 13 amino acids. The germline V gene has CDR1 SEHNR and CDR2 FQNEAQ (reference sequence). V gave up 5 bases and J gave up 5 bases; unmatched junction bases: 5. In DNA form, the CDR3 reads TGTGCCAGCAGCGCCGGGACAGCGTATGGCTACACCTTC. This gives the protein CASSAGTAYGYTF.